This T cell receptor (beta chain) was sequenced during a study of cytomegalovirus exposure and HLA in healthy donors. Overall study context: The early release's HLA-typed donors yielded tens of millions of unique TCRs. Broader study findings: Specificity of three CMV-associated chains for CMV antigens was verified in vitro.

In the PCR, 60 Vbeta and 13 Jbeta primers were used. Assay used: immunoSEQ multiplex PCR; TCRdb lists only in-frame clones, some missing. Here the sample spans around 72,000 clones, around 78% being singletons. To note about this clone: Its specificity is unknown.

Germline loops: CDR1 GTSNPN, CDR2 SVGIG (reference sequence). V was clipped by 3 bases and J by 1 base, with 12 bases between them. The CDR3 is made up of 14 amino acids. Input material: PBMCs. The sequence was obtained from a man aged 45 to 65 in good health and CMV-seronegative. The chain employs TRBV30 and TRBJ1-1; a possible D gene is TRBD1 (6 bases). CDR3 nucleotide sequence: TGTGCCTGGAGGGGGACATGGGCGAACACTGAAGCTTTCTTT. Its translation: CAWRGTWANTEAFF. The variable domain in full, completed from reference TRBV30 and TRBJ1-1, reads SQTIHQWPATLVQPVGSPLSLECTVEGTSNPNLYWYRQAAGRGLQLLFYSVGIGQISSEVPQNLSASRPQDRQFILSSKKLLLSDSGFYLCAWRGTWANTEAFFGQGTRLTVV.